The text below deals with one T cell receptor beta chain. The target antigen is unknown. J lost 8 bases, V lost 0 bases, and 1 base had no gene match. Germline CDR1 and CDR2: LNHNV and YYDKDF (reference sequence). The CDR3 covers 13 residues. This specimen belongs to a study of post-analysis software for immune sequencing data. Study summary: The cohort encompassed relapsing-remitting, secondary progressive and progressive-relapsing multiple sclerosis disease courses. Study-wide results and caveats: A significant reduction in normalized Chao1 diversity was observed in multiple sclerosis patients versus controls. A handful of TRBV segments (TRBV5-6, TRBV5-1 and TRBV20-1 among them) occurred more frequently in patients than in controls.

Unique molecular identifiers featured in each of the TCR beta cDNA libraries. There were about 0.85 to 10 million T cells, and 480,000 or so cDNA molecules came from them. MiXCR was run by TCRdb on the PCR reads, yielding one entry per CDR3 protein. The sample includes about 770,000 distinct CDR3 sequences, 46% seen only once; the top ten take roughly 4.9%. The sequence was obtained from a girl aged 5 to 17 with multiple sclerosis. Sequences were obtained from blood. The chain carries TRBV15 and TRBJ2-1, with 7 bases aligning to TRBD1. CDR3 bases: TGTGCCACCAGCAGAGACAGGGGGTATGAGCAGTTCTTC. It translates to CATSRDRGYEQFF.